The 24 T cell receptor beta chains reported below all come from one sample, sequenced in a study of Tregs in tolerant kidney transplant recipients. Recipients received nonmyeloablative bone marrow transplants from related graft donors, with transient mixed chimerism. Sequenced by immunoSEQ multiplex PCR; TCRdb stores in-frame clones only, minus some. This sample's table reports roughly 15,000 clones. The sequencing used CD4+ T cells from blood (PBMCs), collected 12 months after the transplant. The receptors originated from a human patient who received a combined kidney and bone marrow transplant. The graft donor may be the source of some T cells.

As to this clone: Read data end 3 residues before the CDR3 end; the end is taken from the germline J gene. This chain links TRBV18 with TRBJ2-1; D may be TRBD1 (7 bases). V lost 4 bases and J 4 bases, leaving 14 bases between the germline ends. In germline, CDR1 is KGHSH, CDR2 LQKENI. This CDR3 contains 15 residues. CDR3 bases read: TGTGCCAGCTCACAAGAGGGGGCGGGGTACAATGAG. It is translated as CASSQEGAGYNE. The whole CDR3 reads CASSQEGAGYNEQFF.

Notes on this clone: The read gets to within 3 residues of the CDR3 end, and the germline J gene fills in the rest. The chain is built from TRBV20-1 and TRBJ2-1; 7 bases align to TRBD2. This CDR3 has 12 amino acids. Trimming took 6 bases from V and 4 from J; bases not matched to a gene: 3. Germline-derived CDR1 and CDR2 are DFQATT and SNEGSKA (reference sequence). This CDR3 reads CSAEGLYNEQFF. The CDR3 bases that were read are TGCAGTGCGGAGGGACTATACAATGAG.

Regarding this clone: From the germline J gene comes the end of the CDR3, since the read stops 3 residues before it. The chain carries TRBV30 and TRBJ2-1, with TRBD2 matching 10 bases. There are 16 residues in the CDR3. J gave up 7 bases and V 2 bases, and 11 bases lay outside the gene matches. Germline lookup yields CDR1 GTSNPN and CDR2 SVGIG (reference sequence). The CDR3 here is CAWSPRSSGRWNEQFF. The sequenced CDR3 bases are TGTGCCTGGAGTCCCCGGAGTAGCGGGAGGTGGAATGAG.

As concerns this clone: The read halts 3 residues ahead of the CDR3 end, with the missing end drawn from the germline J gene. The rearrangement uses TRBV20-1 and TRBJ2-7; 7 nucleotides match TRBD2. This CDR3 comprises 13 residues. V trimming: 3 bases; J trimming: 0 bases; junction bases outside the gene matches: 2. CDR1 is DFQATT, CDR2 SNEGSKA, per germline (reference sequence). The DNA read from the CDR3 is TGCAGTGCTAGGGGCGGGGGCTCCTACGAG. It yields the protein CSARGGGSYE. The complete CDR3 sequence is CSARGGGSYEQYF.

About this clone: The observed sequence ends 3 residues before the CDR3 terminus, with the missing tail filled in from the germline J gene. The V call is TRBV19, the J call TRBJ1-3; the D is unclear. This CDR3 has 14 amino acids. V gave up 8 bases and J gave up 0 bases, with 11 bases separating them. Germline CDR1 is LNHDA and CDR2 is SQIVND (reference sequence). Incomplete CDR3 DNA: TGTGCCAGTCGAAAGGAGGGCTCTGGAAACACC. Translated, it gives CASRKEGSGNT. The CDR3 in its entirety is CASRKEGSGNTIYF.

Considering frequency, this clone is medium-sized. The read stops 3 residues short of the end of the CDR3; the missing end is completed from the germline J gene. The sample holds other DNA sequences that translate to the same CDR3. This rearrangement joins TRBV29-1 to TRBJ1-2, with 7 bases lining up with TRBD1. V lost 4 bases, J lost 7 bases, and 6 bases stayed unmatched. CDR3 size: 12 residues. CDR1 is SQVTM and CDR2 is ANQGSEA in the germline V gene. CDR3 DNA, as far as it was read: TGCAGCGTTGGGGTAGGGGGCGGTGGC. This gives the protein CSVGVGGGG. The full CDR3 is CSVGVGGGGYTF.

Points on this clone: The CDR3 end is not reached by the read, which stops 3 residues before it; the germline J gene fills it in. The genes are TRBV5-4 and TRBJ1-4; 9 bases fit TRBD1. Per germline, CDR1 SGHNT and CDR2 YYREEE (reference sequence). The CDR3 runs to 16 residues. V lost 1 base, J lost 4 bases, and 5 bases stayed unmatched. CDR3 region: CASSLTGGVGNEKLFF. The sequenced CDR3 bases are TGTGCCAGCAGCTTGACAGGGGGCGTAGGTAATGAAAAA.

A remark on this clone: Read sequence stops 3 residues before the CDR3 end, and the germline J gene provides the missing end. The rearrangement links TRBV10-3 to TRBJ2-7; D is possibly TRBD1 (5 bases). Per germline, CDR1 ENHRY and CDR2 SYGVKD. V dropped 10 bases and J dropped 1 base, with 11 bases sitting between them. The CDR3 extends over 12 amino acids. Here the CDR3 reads CATTEESYEQYF. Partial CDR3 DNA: TGTGCCACGACAGAAGAGTCCTACGAG.

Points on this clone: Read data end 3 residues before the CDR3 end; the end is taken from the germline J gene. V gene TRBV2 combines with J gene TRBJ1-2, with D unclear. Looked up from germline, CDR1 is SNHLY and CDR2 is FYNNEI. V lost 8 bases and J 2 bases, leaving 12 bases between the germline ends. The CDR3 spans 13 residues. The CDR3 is CASCTAQNYGYTF. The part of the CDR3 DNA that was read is TGTGCCAGCTGTACAGCACAGAACTATGGC.

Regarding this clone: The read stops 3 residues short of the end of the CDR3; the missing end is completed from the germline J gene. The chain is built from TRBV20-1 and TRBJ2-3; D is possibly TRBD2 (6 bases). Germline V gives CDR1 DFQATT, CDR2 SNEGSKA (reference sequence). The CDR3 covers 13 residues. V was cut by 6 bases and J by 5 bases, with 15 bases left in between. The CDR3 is CSALGPRGDTQYF. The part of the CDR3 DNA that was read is TGCAGTGCCCTGGGACCGCGGGGAGATACG.

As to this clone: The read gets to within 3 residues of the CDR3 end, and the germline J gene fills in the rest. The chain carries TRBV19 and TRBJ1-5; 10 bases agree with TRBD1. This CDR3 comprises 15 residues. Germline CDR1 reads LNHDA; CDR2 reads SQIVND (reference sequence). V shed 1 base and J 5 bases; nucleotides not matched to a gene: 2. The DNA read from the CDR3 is TGTGCCAGTAGTATAGGGGACAGGGGCGATCAGCCC. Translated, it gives CASSIGDRGDQP. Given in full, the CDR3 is CASSIGDRGDQPQHF. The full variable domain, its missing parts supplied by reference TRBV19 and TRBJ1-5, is DGGITQSPKYLFRKEGQNVTLSCEQNLNHDAMYWYRQDPGQGLRLIYYSQIVNDFQKGDIAEGYSVSREKKESFPLTVTSAQKNPTAFYLCASSIGDRGDQPQHFGDGTRLSIL.

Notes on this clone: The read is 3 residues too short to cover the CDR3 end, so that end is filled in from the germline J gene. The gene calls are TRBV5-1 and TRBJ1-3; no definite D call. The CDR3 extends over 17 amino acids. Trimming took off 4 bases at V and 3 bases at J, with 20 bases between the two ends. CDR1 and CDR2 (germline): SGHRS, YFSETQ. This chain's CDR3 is CASSPGWISDSGNTIYF. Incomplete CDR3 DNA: TGCGCCAGCAGCCCCGGTTGGATAAGCGATAGTGGAAACACC. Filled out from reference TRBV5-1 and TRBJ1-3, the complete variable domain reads KAGVTQTPRYLIKTRGQQVTLSCSPISGHRSVSWYQQTPGQGLQFLFEYFSETQRNKGNFPGRFSGRQFSNSRSEMNVSTLELGDSALYLCASSPGWISDSGNTIYFGEGSWLTVV.

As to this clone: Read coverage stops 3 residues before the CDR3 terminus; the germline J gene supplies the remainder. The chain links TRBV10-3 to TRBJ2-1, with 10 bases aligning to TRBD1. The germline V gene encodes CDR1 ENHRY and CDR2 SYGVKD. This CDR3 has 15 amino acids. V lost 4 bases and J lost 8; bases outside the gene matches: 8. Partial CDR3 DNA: TGTGCCATCAGTGGGGGGGGACAGGGGCCCCATGAG. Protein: CAISGGGQGPHE. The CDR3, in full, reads CAISGGGQGPHEQFF.

The CDR3 here is CAWSTPGPGGYTF. The CDR3 DNA, read in part, is TGTGCCTGGAGTACCCCCGGGCCGGGGGGC. The V gene is TRBV30, the J gene TRBJ1-2; D gene ambiguous. The sequence runs out 3 residues before the end of the CDR3; the remainder is reconstructed from the germline J gene. Germline CDR1 is GTSNPN and CDR2 is SVGIG (reference sequence). The length of the CDR3 is 13 residues.

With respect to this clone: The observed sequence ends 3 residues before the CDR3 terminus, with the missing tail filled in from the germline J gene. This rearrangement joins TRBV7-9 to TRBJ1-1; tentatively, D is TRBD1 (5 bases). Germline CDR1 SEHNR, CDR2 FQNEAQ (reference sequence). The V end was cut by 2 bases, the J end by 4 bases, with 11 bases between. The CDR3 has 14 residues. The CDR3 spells CASSLQGFGTEAFF. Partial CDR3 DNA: TGTGCCAGCAGCTTACAGGGTTTCGGCACTGAA.

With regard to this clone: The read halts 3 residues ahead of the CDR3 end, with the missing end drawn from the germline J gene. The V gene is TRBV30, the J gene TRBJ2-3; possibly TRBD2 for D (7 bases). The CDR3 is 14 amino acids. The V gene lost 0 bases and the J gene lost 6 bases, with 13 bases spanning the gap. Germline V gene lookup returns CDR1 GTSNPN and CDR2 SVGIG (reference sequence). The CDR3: CAWSVPGRGDTQYF. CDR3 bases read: TGTGCCTGGAGTGTACCGGGGAGGGGGGATACG.

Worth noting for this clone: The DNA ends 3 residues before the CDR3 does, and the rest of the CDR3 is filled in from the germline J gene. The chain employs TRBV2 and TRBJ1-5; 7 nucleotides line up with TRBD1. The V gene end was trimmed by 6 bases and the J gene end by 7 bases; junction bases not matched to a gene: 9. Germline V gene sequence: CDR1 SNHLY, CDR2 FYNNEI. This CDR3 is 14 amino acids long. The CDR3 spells CASRDTGARQPQHF. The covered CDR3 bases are TGTGCCAGCAGGGATACAGGGGCGAGACAGCCC. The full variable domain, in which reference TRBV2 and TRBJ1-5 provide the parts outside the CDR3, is EPEVTQTPSHQVTQMGQEVILRCVPISNHLYFYWYRQILGQKVEFLVSFYNNEISEKSEIFDDQFSVERPDGSNFTLKIRSTKLEDSAMYFCASRDTGARQPQHFGDGTRLSIL.

CDR3 DNA, as far as it was read: TGTGCCAGCAGCCAATTTACTAGCGGGAGCTATGAG. Encoded protein: CASSQFTSGSYE. The CDR3 as a whole reads CASSQFTSGSYEQFF. V usage is TRBV16 and J usage is TRBJ2-1, with TRBD2 identical over 11 bases. The sequenced fragment ends 3 residues before the CDR3 boundary, so the rest is inferred from the germline J gene. J gave up 8 bases and V 1 base, and 4 bases lay outside the gene matches. Germline-derived CDR1 and CDR2 are KGHSY and FQNENV. The CDR3 spans 15 residues.

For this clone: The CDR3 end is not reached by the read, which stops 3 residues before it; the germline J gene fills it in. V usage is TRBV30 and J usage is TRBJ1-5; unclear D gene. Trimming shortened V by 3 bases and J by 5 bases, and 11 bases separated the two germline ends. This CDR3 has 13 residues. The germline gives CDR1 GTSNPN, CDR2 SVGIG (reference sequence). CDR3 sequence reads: CAWRGPGDQPQHF. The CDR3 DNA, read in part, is TGTGCCTGGAGAGGCCCAGGCGATCAGCCC.

CDR3 loop: CASSLTTGGTEAFF. Partial CDR3 DNA: TGTGCCAGCAGCTTAACTACAGGGGGCACTGAA. This chain uses TRBV7-2 with TRBJ1-1, with 8 bases matching TRBD1. The read comes to an end 3 residues before the CDR3 does, leaving the germline J gene to fill in the end. The CDR3 runs to 14 residues. From germline, CDR1 is SGHTA and CDR2 FQGNSA. V was clipped by 2 bases and J by 4 bases; unmatched bases: 3.

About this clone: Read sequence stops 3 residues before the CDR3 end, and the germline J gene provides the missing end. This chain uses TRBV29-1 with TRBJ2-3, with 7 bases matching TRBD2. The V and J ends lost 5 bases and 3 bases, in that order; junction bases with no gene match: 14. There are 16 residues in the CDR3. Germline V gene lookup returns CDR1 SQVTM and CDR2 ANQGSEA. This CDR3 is CSVNGGRTSWTDTQYF. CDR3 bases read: TGCAGCGTTAACGGGGGTAGGACTAGTTGGACAGATACG.

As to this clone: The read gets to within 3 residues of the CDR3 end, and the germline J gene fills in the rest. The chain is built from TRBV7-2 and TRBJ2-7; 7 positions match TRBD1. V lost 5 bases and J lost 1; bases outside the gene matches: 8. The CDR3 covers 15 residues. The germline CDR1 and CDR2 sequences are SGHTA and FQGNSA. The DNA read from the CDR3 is TGTGCCAGCAGCCGACAGGGTCAAGGGTCCTACGAG. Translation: CASSRQGQGSYE. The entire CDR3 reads CASSRQGQGSYEQYF.

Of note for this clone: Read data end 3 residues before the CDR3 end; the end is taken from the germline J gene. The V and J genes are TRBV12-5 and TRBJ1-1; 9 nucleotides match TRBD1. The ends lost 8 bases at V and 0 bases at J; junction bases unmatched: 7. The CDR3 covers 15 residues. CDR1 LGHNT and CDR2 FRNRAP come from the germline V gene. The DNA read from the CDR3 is TGTGCTAGTAGCCGGGACAGGGCGATGAACACTGAA. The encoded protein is CASSRDRAMNTE. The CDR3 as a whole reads CASSRDRAMNTEAFF.

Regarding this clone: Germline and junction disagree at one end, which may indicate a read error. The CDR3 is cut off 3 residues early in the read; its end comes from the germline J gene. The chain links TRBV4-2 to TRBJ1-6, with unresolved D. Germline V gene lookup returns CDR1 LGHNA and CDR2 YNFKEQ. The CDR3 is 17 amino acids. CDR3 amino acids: CASSRIRGPSYNSPLHF. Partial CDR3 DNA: TGCGCCAGCAGCCGCATACGTGGGCCCTCCTATAATTCACCC.